The next 25 T cell receptor beta chains were all read from a single sample in a study of regulatory T cells in long-lasting Graves disease. Arm-PCR of CDR3 regions and iRepertoire HTBI primers were the basis on which TCR beta libraries were built. TCRdb re-called the multiplex PCR reads with MiXCR, one entry per CDR3 protein. The table lists about 540,000 distinct CDR3 sequences, about 13% of them singletons, with more than 8.5% in the top ten. Sample time point: newly diagnosed GD, antithyroid drugs for less than 3 months. PBMC RNA served as the TCR library source. The sample also formed part of further work on T cells in Graves' hyperthyroidism and ophthalmopathy.

Sequencing was performed on peripheral blood mononuclear cells (PBMCs), taken at new diagnosis, from a patient treated with antithyroid drugs. Every receptor here comes from a man aged 25 to 40 with Graves disease.

This clonotype was recorded many times. V gene TRBV28 combines with J gene TRBJ2-1; D remains ambiguous. Trimming removed 2 bases at V and 5 bases at J, with 10 bases between. The V gene's germline CDR1 is MDHEN and CDR2 SYDVKM. The CDR3 loop spans 14 amino acids. The CDR3 DNA reads TGTGCCAGCAGTTTAATAGGCCCCAACAATGAGCAGTTCTTC. It specifies CASSLIGPNNEQFF.

V is TRBV7-9 and J is TRBJ2-3; D is possibly TRBD2 (6 bases). The CDR3 is made up of 19 amino acids. Deletions cut 2 bases from V and 0 bases from J, with 21 bases between. Germline V gene data show CDR1 as SEHNR and CDR2 as FQNEAQ (reference sequence). The chain's CDR3 is CASSLWGGDSYLSTDTQYF. The DNA of the CDR3 is TGTGCCAGCAGCTTATGGGGCGGGGACTCCTACCTCAGCACAGATACGCAGTATTTT.

This rearrangement joins TRBV3-1 to TRBJ2-2; unclear D gene. V lost 1 base to trimming and J lost 6 bases, with 3 bases between them. This CDR3 comprises 12 residues. The germline V gene has CDR1 LGHDT and CDR2 YNNKEL (reference sequence). This CDR3 reads CASSQAAGELFF. The CDR3 DNA reads TGTGCCAGCAGCCAAGCGGCCGGGGAGCTGTTTTTT.

The chain joins TRBV5-1 to TRBJ1-6; D is uncertain. The CDR3 has 13 amino acids. The germline V gene encodes CDR1 SGHRS and CDR2 YFSETQ. V was pared by 7 bases and J by 5 bases, with 10 bases between. The CDR3 sequence: CASYEQDNSPLHF. DNA of the CDR3: TGCGCCAGCTATGAGCAGGATAATTCACCCCTCCACTTT.

The sample holds a few counts of this clonotype. One base separates it from a far larger clone, so it is likely a read error. The rearrangement uses TRBV2 and TRBJ2-5, with a possible D match to TRBD2 (5 bases). CDR3 length: 11 residues. CDR1 and CDR2 from the germline V gene are SNHLY and FYNNEI. The V end was cut by 5 bases, the J end by 11 bases, with 12 bases between. DNA for the CDR3: TGTGCCAGCAGTCGAGTCTGGGAGCAGTACTTC. Protein sequence: CASSRVWEQYF.

This clonotype showed up many times. In DNA form, the CDR3 reads TGTGCCACCCTCATGACAGATTTTTGGCAAGAGACCCAGTACTTC. Translating gives CATLMTDFWQETQYF. This chain links TRBV28 with TRBJ2-5, with TRBD1 as a possible D gene (5 bases). Germline V CDR1 and CDR2: MDHEN, SYDVKM. The V end was cut by 10 bases, the J end by 2 bases, with 20 bases between. The CDR3 covers 15 residues.

This clonotype was recorded at least ten times. The genes are TRBV27 and TRBJ2-7; TRBD2 aligns across 10 bases. The J segment lost 2 bases and the V segment lost 6 bases, leaving 10 bases of the junction unmatched. CDR1 is MNHEY and CDR2 is SMNVEV in the germline V gene (reference sequence). The CDR3 is made up of 16 amino acids. This CDR3 reads CASSNFLAGVTYEQYF. The CDR3, as DNA: TGTGCCAGCAGCAACTTTCTAGCGGGAGTAACCTACGAGCAGTACTTC.

The CDR3 loop is CSAFSLTSGRGLGVYEQFF. The CDR3 DNA is TGCAGTGCTTTTTCCTTGACTAGCGGGAGGGGATTAGGAGTCTATGAGCAGTTCTTC. The chain has TRBV20-1 and TRBJ2-1; 14 nucleotides match TRBD2. The CDR3 consists of 19 residues. J lost 8 bases, V lost 5 bases, and 20 bases had no gene match. The V gene's germline CDR1 is DFQATT and CDR2 SNEGSKA (reference sequence).

The chain uses TRBV5-1 and TRBJ2-7, with D possibly matching TRBD1 (5 bases). The CDR3 length is 14 residues. CDR1 and CDR2 (germline): SGHRS, YFSETQ. Trimming shortened V by 4 bases and J by 2 bases, and 13 bases separated the two germline ends. In DNA form, the CDR3 reads TGCGCCAGCAGCCCAACGACACAGGCCTACGAGCAGTACTTC. This codes for CASSPTTQAYEQYF.

This clonotype appeared a few times. The rearrangement joins TRBV6-2 or TRBV6-3 to TRBJ2-2; D may be TRBD2 (5 bases). Germline values: CDR1 MNHEY, CDR2 SVGEGT. The length of the CDR3 is 14 residues. As DNA, the CDR3 is TGTGCATCGGGCGCGGGCCCGAACACCGGGGAGCTGTTTTTT. Its protein is CASGAGPNTGELFF.

This clonotype appeared many times. The V gene is TRBV28, the J gene TRBJ2-5, with 8 bases fitting TRBD1. The V gene end was trimmed by 3 bases and the J gene end by 7 bases; junction bases not matched to a gene: 7. The CDR3 length is 14 residues. CDR1 and CDR2 from the germline V gene are MDHEN and SYDVKM. The DNA of the CDR3 is TGTGCCAGCAGTTTTCGGACAGGGACAAGGACCCAGTACTTC. As protein: CASSFRTGTRTQYF.

This clonotype has at least ten counts. The CDR3 bases are TGTGCCAGCAGTTTGTGGGAGTCCTACGAGCAGTACTTC. Its protein product is CASSLWESYEQYF. The chain carries TRBV27 and TRBJ2-7, with D tentatively TRBD2 (5 bases). CDR3 size: 13 residues. Looked up from germline, CDR1 is MNHEY and CDR2 is SMNVEV (reference sequence). Trimming left V 3 bases short and J 1 base short, with 7 bases between.

This clonotype was picked up many times. V is TRBV20-1 and J is TRBJ2-7, with a possible D match to TRBD1 (6 bases). The CDR3 runs to 12 residues. Germline V lookup: CDR1 DFQATT, CDR2 SNEGSKA (reference sequence). The germline V and J ends were trimmed by 5 bases and 2 bases, with 10 bases remaining between them. The CDR3: CSAHRDTYEQYF. The CDR3 nucleotides are TGCAGTGCTCACAGGGATACCTACGAGCAGTACTTC.

The chain links TRBV7-8 to TRBJ1-5, with TRBD1 identical over 11 bases. The V gene end was trimmed by 5 bases and the J gene end by 9 bases; junction bases not matched to a gene: 12. CDR1 and CDR2 from the germline V gene are SGHVS and FQNEAQ. The CDR3 has 16 amino acids. The CDR3 loop reads CASSPDRDRGYRPQHF. The CDR3 DNA reads TGTGCCAGCAGCCCGGACCGGGACAGGGGGTATCGGCCCCAGCATTTT.

There are many counts of this clonotype. The chain has TRBV30 and TRBJ2-7; TRBD2 agrees at 10 bases. The J segment lost 3 bases and the V segment lost 2 bases, leaving 4 bases of the junction unmatched. Per the germline V gene, CDR1 is GTSNPN and CDR2 is SVGIG (reference sequence). There are 14 residues in the CDR3. Written as DNA, the CDR3 is TGTGCCTGGAGTTCTAGCGGGAGTTTCTACGAGCAGTACTTC. As protein: CAWSSSGSFYEQYF.

J is TRBJ2-1 and V is TRBV5-1; 11 nucleotides match TRBD2. The CDR3 loop spans 17 amino acids. Looked up from germline, CDR1 is SGHRS and CDR2 is YFSETQ. Germline trimming cut 7 bases from V and 9 bases from J; bases unmatched to any gene: 18. In DNA form, the CDR3 reads TGCGCCAGCTCCGGGACTAGCGGAAGCCGGGGTGTGGGTGAGCAGTTCTTC. Translated: CASSGTSGSRGVGEQFF.

This clonotype was counted many times. The V and J genes are TRBV6-1 and TRBJ1-1; TRBD1 matches at 8 bases. Germline V CDR1 and CDR2: MNHNS, SASEGT. V lost 2 bases, J lost 7 bases, and 9 bases stayed unmatched. The CDR3 contains 15 residues. The CDR3 DNA is TGTGCCAGCAGTGAACATCGGAACAGGGGGATTGAAGCTTTCTTT. It is translated as CASSEHRNRGIEAFF.

This clonotype showed up many times. The chain has TRBV20-1 and TRBJ2-7; D gene ambiguous. The CDR3 is 13 residues long. The germline gives CDR1 DFQATT, CDR2 SNEGSKA (reference sequence). V lost 5 bases and J lost 0, with 11 bases in between. DNA of the CDR3: TGCAGTGCTCGACCCGCGAGCTCCTACGAGCAGTACTTC. It translates to CSARPASSYEQYF.

V and J are TRBV20-1 and TRBJ2-1; 8 nucleotides line up with TRBD1. Germline values: CDR1 DFQATT, CDR2 SNEGSKA (reference sequence). This CDR3 comprises 14 residues. The V segment lost 6 bases and the J segment 2 bases; nucleotides outside the gene matches: 6. The CDR3 loop is CSAPDRGAYNEQFF. In nucleotides, the CDR3 is TGCAGTGCACCCGACAGGGGAGCCTACAATGAGCAGTTCTTC.

In this sample, this clonotype turned up a few times. The chain carries TRBV6-7 and TRBJ2-7; 9 nucleotides align to TRBD1. TRBV6-7 qualifies as an ORF whose function is uncertain. Trimming at V came to 2 bases and at J to 0 bases, leaving 17 bases not matched to a gene. The CDR3 totals 20 residues. CDR3 amino acids: CASSYPRDRALIVLSYEQYF. The CDR3 nucleotides read TGTGCCAGCAGTTACCCCCGGGACAGGGCTCTCATCGTCCTCTCCTACGAGCAGTACTTC.

This clonotype was detected many times. V gene TRBV7-2 combines with J gene TRBJ2-1, with 7 bases lining up with TRBD2. Germline CDR1 SGHTA, CDR2 FQGNSA. The CDR3 is 17 residues long. Trimming cost V 4 bases and J 9 bases; bases outside gene matches: 18. The CDR3 coding sequence is TGTGCCAGCAGCTCTCTACCTTTCGGGAGGTGGGGTAGTGAGCAGTTCTTC. Encoded protein: CASSSLPFGRWGSEQFF.

The chain recombines TRBV19 with TRBJ2-2; a weak D match, TRBD2 (6 bases). Germline values: CDR1 LNHDA, CDR2 SQIVND (reference sequence). Trimming removed 5 bases at V and 0 bases at J, with 13 bases between. There are 16 residues in the CDR3. The CDR3 bases are TGTGCCAGTAGTCCCAGGGCGGGATCGAACACCGGGGAGCTGTTTTTT. Protein product: CASSPRAGSNTGELFF.

This chain connects TRBV5-6 to TRBJ2-7; TRBD2 agrees at 7 bases. This CDR3 comprises 15 residues. The V segment lost 4 bases and the J segment 3 bases; nucleotides outside the gene matches: 10. CDR1 SGHDT and CDR2 YYEEEE come from the germline V gene. The CDR3 nucleotides are TGTGCCAGCAGCAACGGGGAGGGGATCGTCTACGAGCAGTACTTC. This gives the protein CASSNGEGIVYEQYF. The full variable domain, with the rest looked up from reference TRBV5-6 and TRBJ2-7, is DAGVTQSPTHLIKTRGQQVTLRCSPKSGHDTVSWYQQALGQGPQFIFQYYEEEERQRGNFPDRFSGHQFPNYSSELNVNALLLGDSALYLCASSNGEGIVYEQYFGPGTRLTVT.

This clonotype has just a few counts. The chain joins TRBV5-1 to TRBJ2-1; D is unclear. The germline V gene encodes CDR1 SGHRS and CDR2 YFSETQ. Trimming pared 0 bases from V and 6 bases from J, leaving 7 bases between. The CDR3 covers 13 residues. This chain's CDR3 is CASSLAAFNEQFF. In nucleotides, the CDR3 is TGCGCCAGCAGCTTGGCGGCATTCAATGAGCAGTTCTTC.

This clonotype has more than one count but fewer than ten. The rearrangement links TRBV20-1 to TRBJ2-7, with 9 positions matching TRBD1. Per the germline V gene, CDR1 is DFQATT and CDR2 is SNEGSKA (reference sequence). V shed 3 bases, J shed 3 bases, and the junction held 9 bases outside the gene matches. The CDR3 runs 15 residues. The CDR3 nucleotides read TGCAGTGCTAGGTCCCCGGGACAGGGCGTCTACGAGCAGTACTTC. Its translation: CSARSPGQGVYEQYF.